The 9 T cell receptor beta chains below were found in one sample sequenced in a study of T cells in Graves' hyperthyroidism and ophthalmopathy. Amplified TCR beta CDR3 regions derived from RNA transcripts. The HTBI primer set was used in a first-round RT-PCR of the TCR CDR3. TCRdb analysed the multiplex PCR reads with MiXCR anew, one entry per CDR3 protein. The table lists about 590,000 distinct CDR3 sequences, around 14% of them singletons, with less than 9.5% in the top ten. The source material was blood. These receptors were obtained from a woman in her twenties or thirties with Graves' hyperthyroidism.

The chain links TRBV9 to TRBJ1-6; possible D gene TRBD1, 5 bases. This CDR3 has 15 residues. Germline lookup yields CDR1 SGDLS and CDR2 YYNGEE. V was clipped by 0 bases and J by 8 bases, with 12 bases between them. Written as DNA, the CDR3 is TGTGCCAGCAGCGTAGACGGGACGGCATATTCACCCCTCCACTTT. It yields the protein CASSVDGTAYSPLHF.

This clonotype occurred many times. The chain is built from TRBV20-1 and TRBJ2-7, with D tentatively TRBD1 (6 bases). The CDR3 has 15 amino acids. V gave up 6 bases and J gave up 0 bases, with 18 bases separating them. Per the germline V gene, CDR1 is DFQATT and CDR2 is SNEGSKA (reference sequence). In DNA form, the CDR3 reads TGCAGTGCCCTGGACAGCCAAGGATTCTCCTACGAGCAGTACTTC. Its protein is CSALDSQGFSYEQYF.

The rearrangement joins TRBV12-3 or TRBV12-4 to TRBJ1-6; the match to TRBD1 covers 11 bases. The CDR3 loop spans 15 amino acids. The ends lost 6 bases at V and 6 bases at J; junction bases unmatched: 4. The CDR3 spells CASSLGQGANSPLHF. DNA for the CDR3: TGTGCCAGCAGCCTTGGACAGGGGGCTAATTCACCCCTCCACTTT.

This clonotype was picked up many times. V is TRBV18 and J is TRBJ2-1; 8 bases match TRBD2. The V gene end was trimmed by 6 bases and the J gene end by 5 bases; junction bases not matched to a gene: 15. The CDR3 totals 17 residues. CDR1 and CDR2 (germline): KGHSH, LQKENI. CDR3 sequence (DNA): TGTGCCAGCTCGCTCTCTATTGGCGGGAGGTCCCACAATGAGCAGTTCTTC. It specifies CASSLSIGGRSHNEQFF.

The chain combines TRBV5-1 with TRBJ1-6; D gene uncertain. Germline values: CDR1 SGHRS, CDR2 YFSETQ. This CDR3 has 15 residues. Trimming took 2 bases from V and 6 from J, leaving 12 bases between them. The CDR3 loop reads CASSFEPRFNSPLHF. Here the CDR3 DNA reads TGCGCCAGCAGCTTCGAACCGCGGTTTAATTCACCCCTCCACTTT.

This clonotype was detected a few times. The chain joins TRBV27 to TRBJ2-4; weak D call: TRBD1 (5 bases). In germline, CDR1 is MNHEY, CDR2 SMNVEV (reference sequence). This CDR3 spans 13 amino acids. Trimming cost V 6 bases and J 5 bases, with 11 bases left between them. The CDR3 DNA is TGTGCCAGCAGCCTGGGGCCCCAAAACATTCAGTACTTC. It specifies CASSLGPQNIQYF.

This clonotype showed up just a few times. The chain links TRBV12-3 or TRBV12-4 to TRBJ2-1, with a tentative D call TRBD2 (7 bases). The CDR3 sequence is 18 residues long. The V end lost 7 bases, the J end lost 1 base, and 23 bases lay between the germline ends. CDR3 protein: CASTHQGTTKASYNEQFF. The CDR3 DNA reads as TGTGCCAGCACCCATCAGGGGACTACTAAGGCGTCCTACAATGAGCAGTTCTTC.

In this sample, this clonotype turned up many times. V gene TRBV7-2 combines with J gene TRBJ2-2; TRBD1 matches 8 bases. The CDR3 spans 15 residues. Germline CDR1 reads SGHTA; CDR2 reads FQGNSA. Trimming took 4 bases from V and 7 from J; bases not matched to a gene: 8. This chain's CDR3 is CASSWAGGALGELFF. The CDR3 DNA is TGTGCCAGCAGCTGGGCAGGGGGCGCTCTCGGGGAGCTGTTTTTT.

There are many counts of this clonotype. The V and J genes are TRBV3-1 and TRBJ2-5; D uncertain. Trimming pared 0 bases from V and 4 bases from J, leaving 12 bases between. Germline values: CDR1 LGHDT, CDR2 YNNKEL (reference sequence). The CDR3 extends over 15 amino acids. CDR3 amino acids: CASSQDWAGAETQYF. The CDR3 DNA follows: TGTGCCAGCAGCCAAGATTGGGCAGGAGCAGAGACCCAGTACTTC.